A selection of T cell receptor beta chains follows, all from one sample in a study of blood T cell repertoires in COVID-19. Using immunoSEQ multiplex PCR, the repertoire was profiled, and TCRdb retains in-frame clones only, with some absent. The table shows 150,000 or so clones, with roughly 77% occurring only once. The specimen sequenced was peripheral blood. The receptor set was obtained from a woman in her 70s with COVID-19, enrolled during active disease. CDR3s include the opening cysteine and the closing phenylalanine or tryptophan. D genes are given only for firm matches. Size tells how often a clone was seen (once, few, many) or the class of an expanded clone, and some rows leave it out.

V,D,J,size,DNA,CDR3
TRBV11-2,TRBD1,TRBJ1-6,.,TGTGCCAGCAGCCCCGGGACAGGGTCAGGGAATTCACCCCTCCACTTT,CASSPGTGSGNSPLHF
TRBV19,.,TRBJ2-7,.,TGTGCCAGTAGTCGGACACCGAACTACGAGCAGTACTTC,CASSRTPNYEQYF
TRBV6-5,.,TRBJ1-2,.,TGTGCCAGCACCCCGACAGTAAACTATGGCTACACCTTC,CASTPTVNYGYTF
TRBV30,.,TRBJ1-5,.,TGTGCCTGGAGCGAGGGAATTAGAGGGTCCTTCAATCAGCCCCAGCATTTT,CAWSEGIRGSFNQPQHF
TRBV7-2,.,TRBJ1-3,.,TGTGCCAGCAGCCCACTAACTGGGGGCCCGCGAAACACCATATATTTT,CASSPLTGGPRNTIYF
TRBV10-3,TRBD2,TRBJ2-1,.,TGTGCCATCAGTGCCGTGACTAGCGGGGGTTACAATGAGCAGTTCTTC,CAISAVTSGGYNEQFF
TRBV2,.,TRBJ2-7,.,TGTGCCAGCAGGGCCAGGGGAAACACAAGGGACGAGCAGTACTTC,CASRARGNTRDEQYF
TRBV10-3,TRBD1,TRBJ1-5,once,TGTGCCATCAGTGAGTCATTTTTGAGAGGGACAGGATTCAATCAGCCCCAGCATTTT,CAISESFLRGTGFNQPQHF
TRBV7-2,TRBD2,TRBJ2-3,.,TGTGCCAGCAGCCTTTCGCGGGGGGTAGATACGCAGTATTTT,CASSLSRGVDTQYF
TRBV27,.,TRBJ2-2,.,TGTGCCAGCAGTTTACGCATTCCGGGGCAGGGGAGTACCGGGGAGCTGTTTTTT,CASSLRIPGQGSTGELFF
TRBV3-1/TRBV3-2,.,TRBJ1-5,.,TGTGCCAGCAGCCAAGTCCGGGATGGCAATCAGCCCCAGCATTTT,CASSQVRDGNQPQHF
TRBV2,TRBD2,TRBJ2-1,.,TGTGCCAGCAGTGTGGATGGGACTAGCGGGGATGAGCAGTTCTTC,CASSVDGTSGDEQFF
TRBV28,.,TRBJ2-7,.,TGTGCCATCGCCCCAACTCCGTCGGGGTACGAGCAGTACTTC,CAIAPTPSGYEQYF
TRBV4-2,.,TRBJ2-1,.,TGTGCCAGCAGCCAAGAGAGGGTAGGTGAGCAGTTCTTC,CASSQERVGEQFF
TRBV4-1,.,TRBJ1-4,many,TGCGCCAGCAGCCAAGTACAGGGCAATAATGAAAAACTGTTTTTT,CASSQVQGNNEKLFF
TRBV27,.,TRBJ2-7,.,TGTGCCAGCAGCATAACGTCACAGGGTACGGGGGAGCAGTACTTC,CASSITSQGTGEQYF
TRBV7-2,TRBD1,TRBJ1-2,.,TGTGCCAGCGGGACAGGATACTATGGCTACACCTTC,CASGTGYYGYTF
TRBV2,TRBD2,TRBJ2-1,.,TGTGCCAGCAGTGATAGCGGGGGTTCCTACAATGAGCAGTTCTTC,CASSDSGGSYNEQFF
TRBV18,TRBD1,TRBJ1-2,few,TGTGCCAGCTCACCCGGGACAGACTATGGCTACACCTTC,CASSPGTDYGYTF
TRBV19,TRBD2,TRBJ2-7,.,TGTGCCAGTAGTTATCTAGGGGAGGGCCGGTACGAGCAGTACTTC,CASSYLGEGRYEQYF
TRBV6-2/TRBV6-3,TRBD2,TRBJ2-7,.,TGTGCCAGCAGCGTCGGGACTAGCGGTTCCTACGAGCAGTACTTC,CASSVGTSGSYEQYF
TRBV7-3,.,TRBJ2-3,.,TGTGCCAGCAGCTTATTCGGGGCAGGGGATACAGATACGCAGTATTTT,CASSLFGAGDTDTQYF
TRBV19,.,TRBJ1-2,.,TGTGCCAGTAGTATAGATGCCGGAGTTAACTATGGCTACACCTTC,CASSIDAGVNYGYTF
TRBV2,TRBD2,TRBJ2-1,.,TGTGCCAGCAGTGAAGCTCCGACTAGCGGATTTTTCTACAATGAGCAGTTCTTC,CASSEAPTSGFFYNEQFF
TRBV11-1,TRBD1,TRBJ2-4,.,TGTGCCAGCACCCCTCGGGGACAGGGAAACATTCAGTACTTC,CASTPRGQGNIQYF
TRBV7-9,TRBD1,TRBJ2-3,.,TGTGCCAGCAGCTCACCGGGACAGATCACAGATACGCAGTATTTT,CASSSPGQITDTQYF
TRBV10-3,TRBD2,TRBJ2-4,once,TGTGCCATCAGTGAGCCGAGCGGGGTGGAAAACATTCAGTACTTC,CAISEPSGVENIQYF
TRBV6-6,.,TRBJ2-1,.,TGTGCCAGCAGTTCCAGGGGCGATGAGCAGTTCTTC,CASSSRGDEQFF
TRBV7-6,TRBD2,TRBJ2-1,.,TGTGCCAGCAGCCGCGGGACTAGCGGGGTCAGCTCCTACAATGAGCAGTTCTTC,CASSRGTSGVSSYNEQFF
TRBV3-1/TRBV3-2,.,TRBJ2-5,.,TGTGCCAGCAGCCAAGATCGGGTGTCGGGAGAGACCCAGTACTTC,CASSQDRVSGETQYF
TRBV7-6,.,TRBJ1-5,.,TGTGCCAGCAGCTTATTCCAGGGCTTAAATCAGCCCCAGCATTTT,CASSLFQGLNQPQHF
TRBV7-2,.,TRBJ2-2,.,TGTGCCAGCAGCTTTACGGGGGCGAACACCGGGGAGCTGTTTTTT,CASSFTGANTGELFF
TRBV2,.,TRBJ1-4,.,TGTGCCAGCCAACAGGATAGTGAAAAACTGTTTTTT,CASQQDSEKLFF
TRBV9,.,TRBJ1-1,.,TGTGCCAGCAGCGTAGGATACGGGGATACTGAAGCTTTCTTT,CASSVGYGDTEAFF
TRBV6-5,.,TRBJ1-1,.,TGTGCCAGCTGGAGTAGGAACACTGAAGCTTTCTTT,CASWSRNTEAFF
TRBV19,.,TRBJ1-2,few,TGTGCCAGTAAGGAGGGCTACTATGGCTACACCTTC,CASKEGYYGYTF
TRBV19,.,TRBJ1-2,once,TGTGCCAGTACGGGGGGCCTTTATGGCTACACCTTC,CASTGGLYGYTF
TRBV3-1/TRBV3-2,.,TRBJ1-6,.,TGTGCCAGCAGCCCCCAGAATCTAGGTAATTCACCCCTCCACTTT,CASSPQNLGNSPLHF
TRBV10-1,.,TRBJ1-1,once,TGCGCCAGCAGTGCGACCCACCGGAGGGGAAGGGGCACTGAAGCTTTCTTT,CASSATHRRGRGTEAFF
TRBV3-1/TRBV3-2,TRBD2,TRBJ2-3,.,TGTGCCAGCAGCCTACGAGCGGGGGGGCCAGATACGCAGTATTTT,CASSLRAGGPDTQYF
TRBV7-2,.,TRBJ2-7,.,TGTGCCAGCAGAACCAGGGGTACGTACGAGCAGTACTTC,CASRTRGTYEQYF
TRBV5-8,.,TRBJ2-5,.,TGTGCCAGCAGCTCGCAGGGCCGGGAGACCCAGTACTTC,CASSSQGRETQYF
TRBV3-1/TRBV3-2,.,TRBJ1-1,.,TGTGCCAGCAGCCAAGCGAGGGCGCAAGCTTTCTTT,CASSQARAQAFF
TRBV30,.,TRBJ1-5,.,TGTGCCTGGCGGCAGGGGTTAGGTGATCAGCCCCAGCATTTT,CAWRQGLGDQPQHF
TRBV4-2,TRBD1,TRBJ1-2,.,TGTGCCAGCAGCCGAGGACAGGATCTCTATGGCTACACCTTC,CASSRGQDLYGYTF
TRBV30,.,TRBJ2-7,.,TGTGCCTGGAGGGCCGGGGTAGGCACGTACCTCTACTACGAGCAGTACTTC,CAWRAGVGTYLYYEQYF
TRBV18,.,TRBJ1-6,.,TGTGCCAGCTCAGTGGCAGACTCCTATAATTCACCCCTCCACTTT,CASSVADSYNSPLHF
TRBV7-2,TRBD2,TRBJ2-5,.,TGTGCCAGCAGCCAAACTGGGCGGGGGGGCCTAGAGACCCAGTACTTC,CASSQTGRGGLETQYF
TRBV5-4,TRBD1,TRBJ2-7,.,TGTGCCAGCAGTCCCGGGACAGGGGCCTCCTACGAGCAGTACTTC,CASSPGTGASYEQYF
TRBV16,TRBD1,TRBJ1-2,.,TGTGCCAGCAGCCAATCGGGGGACAGGGGTAATGGCTACACCTTC,CASSQSGDRGNGYTF
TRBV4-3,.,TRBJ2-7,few,TGCGCCAGCAGCCCCTTTTTAAGCTTGTCCTACGAGCAGTACTTC,CASSPFLSLSYEQYF
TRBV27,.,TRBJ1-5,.,TGTGCCAGCAGTTTAACAGGGATTCAGCCCCAGCATTTT,CASSLTGIQPQHF
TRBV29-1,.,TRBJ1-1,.,TGCAGCGTACCCTTGGGGGCCGGACAAGTCGGAGAAGCTTTCTTT,CSVPLGAGQVGEAFF
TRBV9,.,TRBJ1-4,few,TGTGCCAGCAGCGTAGGGGACACCAATGAAAAACTGTTTTTT,CASSVGDTNEKLFF
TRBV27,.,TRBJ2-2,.,TGTGCCAGCAGCCGGGACACCAACACCGGGGAGCTGTTTTTT,CASSRDTNTGELFF
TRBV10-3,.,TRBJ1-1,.,TGTGCCATCAGTGACCCGACAGTGAACACTGAAGCTTTCTTT,CAISDPTVNTEAFF
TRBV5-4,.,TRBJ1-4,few,TGTGCCAGCAGCCCTGGCCAGGAGGCGGGTGAAAAACTGTTTTTT,CASSPGQEAGEKLFF
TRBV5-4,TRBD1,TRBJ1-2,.,TGTGCCAGCAGCTTGGACAGGGGGTTCTATGGCTACACCTTC,CASSLDRGFYGYTF
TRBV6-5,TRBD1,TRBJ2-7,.,TGTGCCATCCAGGGGGACAGGCTTTTTCAGTACTTC,CAIQGDRLFQYF
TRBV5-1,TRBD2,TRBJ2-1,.,TGCGCCAGCAGCTCCTCCGGGACTATTTTTACGAATGAGCAGTTCTTC,CASSSSGTIFTNEQFF